This entry features one TCR beta chain sequence. The source of the sample is a study of T cell clones after liver transplantation. Using immunoSEQ multiplex PCR, the repertoire was profiled, and TCRdb retains in-frame clones only, with some absent. The sample has roughly 55,000 clones, less than 85% seen once. This TCR was sampled from a human donor who received a liver transplant. Sequenced here: CD4+ T cells from blood, sampled before liver transplant.

The CDR3 DNA sequence: TGTGCCAGCAGCTTAAGGCGGCTAGCGGGAGCACCAGGAGCTCTGTACGAGCAGTACTTC. It is translated as CASSLRRLAGAPGALYEQYF. The V and J genes are TRBV13 and TRBJ2-7; TRBD2 matches at 10 bases. Looked up from germline, CDR1 is PRHDT and CDR2 is FYEKMQ (reference sequence). This CDR3 contains 20 residues. J was trimmed by 4 bases and V by 2 bases; bases with no gene match: 20.